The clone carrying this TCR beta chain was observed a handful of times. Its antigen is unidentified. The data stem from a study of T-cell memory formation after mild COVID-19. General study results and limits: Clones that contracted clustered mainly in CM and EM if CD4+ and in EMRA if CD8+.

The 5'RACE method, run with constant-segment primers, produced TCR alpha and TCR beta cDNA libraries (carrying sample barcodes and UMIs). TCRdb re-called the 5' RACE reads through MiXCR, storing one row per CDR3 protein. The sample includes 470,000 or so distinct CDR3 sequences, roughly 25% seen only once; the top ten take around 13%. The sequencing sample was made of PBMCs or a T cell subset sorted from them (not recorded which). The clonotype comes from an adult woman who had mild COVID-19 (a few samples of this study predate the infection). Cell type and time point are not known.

The CDR3 nucleotides read TGTGCCAGCTCACCTATGACTAGCGGGGCAAATGAGCAGTTCTTC. Its protein is CASSPMTSGANEQFF. The chain has TRBV18 and TRBJ2-1, with 11 bases aligning to TRBD2. J was trimmed by 7 bases and V by 3 bases; bases with no gene match: 5. Germline loops: CDR1 KGHSH, CDR2 LQKENI. This CDR3 comprises 15 residues.